This entry concerns a single T cell receptor beta chain. Its antigen remains unidentified. This CDR3 is also generated by other DNA sequences in the sample. The data were obtained in a study of T cell responses to AZD1222 COVID-19 vaccine. Study findings and constraints: As reported, nearly half of all spike-specific TCRs target variant regions that are unmutated. White British donors predominated, females outnumbered males, and clonal diversity was possibly underestimated.

Germline CDR1 is SGHDT and CDR2 is YYEEEE. CDR3 length: 13 residues. J gave up 3 bases and V 3 bases, and 1 base lay outside the gene matches. The repertoire was sequenced with immunoSEQ multiplex PCR; TCRdb's copy has only in-frame clones and lacks some. This sample has about 120,000 clones, with about 89% found just once. The origin of this receptor is an adult in good health. The sequenced sample was peripheral blood, obtained on day 0 of AZD1222 vaccination. The rearrangement joins TRBV5-6 to TRBJ1-2; TRBD1 aligns across 8 bases. CDR3 sequence (DNA): TGTGCCAGCAGCTCGGGACAGGACTATGGCTACACCTTC. Encoded protein: CASSSGQDYGYTF.